The 22 T cell receptor beta chains given below trace back to one sample, sequenced in a study of OX40 agonist ivuxolimab in advanced cancers. Some clones are missing from TCRdb's copy, which holds only in-frame ones; the method was immunoSEQ multiplex PCR. The sample carries some 82,000 clones, around 88% recorded once. The starting material was CD4+ or CD8+ T cells sorted from blood, obtained in a trial of the OX40 agonist ivuxolimab. The receptors come from an adult with an advanced solid tumor such as melanoma, head and neck, liver or kidney cancer.

This rearrangement joins TRBV18 to TRBJ2-3, with D hard to call. Germline lookup yields CDR1 KGHSH and CDR2 LQKENI. This CDR3 comprises 14 residues. Trimming took off 0 bases at V and 1 base at J, with 5 bases between the two ends. CDR3 region: CASSPPSGTDTQYF. The CDR3 region has the DNA TGTGCCAGCTCACCACCGAGCGGCACAGATACGCAGTATTTT.

V usage is TRBV7-2 and J usage is TRBJ2-2; D is unclear. The CDR3 is 11 residues long. V lost 0 bases to trimming and J lost 9 bases, with 2 bases between them. Per germline, CDR1 SGHTA and CDR2 FQGNSA. CDR3 sequence (DNA): TGTGCCAGCAGCTTAGCGAGGGAGCTGTTTTTT. Amino acids: CASSLARELFF. Combining the CDR3 with reference TRBV7-2 and TRBJ2-2 gives the whole variable domain GAGVSQSPSNKVTEKGKDVELRCDPISGHTALYWYRQSLGQGLEFLIYFQGNSAPDKSGLPSDRFSAERTGGSVSTLTIQRTQQEDSAVYLCASSLARELFFGEGSRLTVL.

This clone was recorded a few times. This chain connects TRBV6-5 to TRBJ2-2, with 12 bases aligning to TRBD2. The CDR3 has 16 residues. Trimming at V came to 2 bases and at J to 7 bases, leaving 5 bases not matched to a gene. In germline, CDR1 is MNHEY, CDR2 SVGAGI. CDR3 amino acids: CASSYASGRANGELFF. The CDR3 DNA reads TGTGCCAGCAGTTACGCTAGCGGGAGGGCGAACGGGGAGCTGTTTTTT.

This chain links TRBV27 with TRBJ2-7, with 7 bases that match TRBD1. The CDR3 covers 15 residues. V trimming: 6 bases; J trimming: 0 bases; junction bases outside the gene matches: 8. The germline V gene encodes CDR1 MNHEY and CDR2 SMNVEV (reference sequence). In DNA, the CDR3 is TGTGCCAGCAGGCGACAGGGCGAGGGCTCCTACGAGCAGTACTTC. It codes for CASRRQGEGSYEQYF.

The chain employs TRBV7-2 and TRBJ1-5, with D unclear. This CDR3 region has 18 residues. Germline V lookup: CDR1 SGHTA, CDR2 FQGNSA. V lost 5 bases and J 1 base, leaving 21 bases between the germline ends. The CDR3 loop reads CASSLHPRPPGSNQPQHF. The CDR3 region has the DNA TGTGCCAGCAGCCTACACCCTCGGCCCCCAGGAAGCAATCAGCCCCAGCATTTT.

The chain couples TRBV2 to TRBJ2-7; TRBD2 matches at 11 bases. The V segment lost 1 base and the J segment 4 bases; nucleotides outside the gene matches: 6. Looked up from germline, CDR1 is SNHLY and CDR2 is FYNNEI. The CDR3 sequence is 16 residues long. The CDR3 loop is CASSEEIASGRYEQYF. In DNA form, the CDR3 reads TGTGCCAGCAGTGAAGAGATAGCTAGCGGGAGGTACGAGCAGTACTTC.

The chain has TRBV27 and TRBJ2-3; 12 bases agree with TRBD2. The germline V gene has CDR1 MNHEY and CDR2 SMNVEV (reference sequence). V trimming: 6 bases; J trimming: 2 bases; junction bases outside the gene matches: 6. The CDR3 length is 16 residues. CDR3 amino acids: CASRQTSGRPTDTQYF. As DNA, the CDR3 is TGTGCCAGCAGACAGACTAGCGGGAGACCCACAGATACGCAGTATTTT.

For this clone: The same CDR3 can be traced to other DNA sequences in this sample. This sequence joins TRBV28 and TRBJ2-5; TRBD1 aligns across 8 bases. This CDR3 has 13 amino acids. The germline gives CDR1 MDHEN, CDR2 SYDVKM. V lost 6 bases to trimming and J lost 5 bases; unmatched junction nucleotides: 5. For the CDR3, the DNA is TGTGCCAGCAGGGACAGGGTGGGGGAGACCCAGTACTTC. The encoded protein is CASRDRVGETQYF.

In this sample, this clone turned up once. V usage is TRBV5-5 and J usage is TRBJ2-1; the match to TRBD2 covers 15 bases. The CDR3 runs 18 residues. Germline values: CDR1 SGHKS, CDR2 YYEKEE (reference sequence). J lost 9 bases, V lost 4 bases, and 14 bases had no gene match. The CDR3 is CASSLFPGLAGGGGEQFF. CDR3 sequence (DNA): TGTGCCAGCAGCCTATTCCCGGGACTAGCGGGAGGCGGGGGTGAGCAGTTCTTC.

The chain uses TRBV5-1 and TRBJ2-3; possible D gene TRBD1, 7 bases. This CDR3 comprises 16 residues. V was cut by 0 bases and J by 1 base, with 12 bases left in between. Germline loops: CDR1 SGHRS, CDR2 YFSETQ. CDR3 in DNA: TGCGCCAGCAGCTTGGCTCAGGGGGAGGGCACAGATACGCAGTATTTT. This encodes CASSLAQGEGTDTQYF.

The chain carries TRBV28 and TRBJ2-7; 8 nucleotides agree with TRBD2. The CDR3 spans 14 residues. Germline loops: CDR1 MDHEN, CDR2 SYDVKM. Trimming took 8 bases from V and 3 from J; bases not matched to a gene: 9. CDR3 nucleotide sequence: TGTGCCAGCTCCGGGACTAGTAGGAACTACGAGCAGTACTTC. As protein: CASSGTSRNYEQYF.

The CDR3 DNA reads as TGTGCCAGCAGACTACAAGGCGACAATCAGCCCCAGCATTTT. Translating it yields CASRLQGDNQPQHF. The chain recombines TRBV28 with TRBJ1-5, with D uncertain. The V and J ends lost 6 bases and 3 bases respectively, with 12 bases between them. Per germline, CDR1 MDHEN and CDR2 SYDVKM. There are 14 residues in the CDR3.

The rearrangement joins TRBV7-8 to TRBJ1-4; possibly TRBD1 for D (6 bases). Germline loops: CDR1 SGHVS, CDR2 FQNEAQ. This CDR3 spans 11 amino acids. V was shortened by 5 bases and J by 13 bases, with 11 bases between the two germline ends. CDR3 DNA: TGTGCCAGCAGCAACAGGGACCGACTGTTTTTT. Its protein is CASSNRDRLFF. Based on the CDR3 plus reference TRBV7-8 and TRBJ1-4, the full variable domain is GAGVSQSPRYKVAKRGQDVALRCDPISGHVSLFWYQQALGQGPEFLTYFQNEAQLDKSGLPSDRFFAERPEGSVSTLKIQRTQQEDSAVYLCASSNRDRLFFGSGTQLSVL.

The chain uses TRBV7-2 and TRBJ1-5; D unresolved. Trimming shortened V by 3 bases and J by 4 bases, and 13 bases separated the two germline ends. The V gene's germline CDR1 is SGHTA and CDR2 FQGNSA. The CDR3 is 15 amino acids. DNA of the CDR3: TGTGCCAGCAGCTTGGATCGAGGGCCAAATCAGCCCCAGCATTTT. Its protein is CASSLDRGPNQPQHF.

This clone was counted once. The rearrangement links TRBV6-5 to TRBJ2-7, with 9 bases that match TRBD2. V lost 4 bases, J lost 4 bases, and 8 bases stayed unmatched. The CDR3 is 15 residues long. Germline V gene sequence: CDR1 MNHEY, CDR2 SVGAGI. CDR3 nucleotide sequence: TGTGCCAGCAGTTTCACGAGGACTAGCGTTTACGAGCAGTACTTC. It codes for CASSFTRTSVYEQYF.

CDR3 bases: TGTGCCAGCAGCGCCACCGGGACAGGGATAGGTCAGCCCCAGCATTTT. This encodes CASSATGTGIGQPQHF. The chain links TRBV5-5 to TRBJ1-5; 9 bases match TRBD1. Germline trimming cut 4 bases from V and 6 bases from J; bases unmatched to any gene: 11. The germline V gene has CDR1 SGHKS and CDR2 YYEKEE (reference sequence). The CDR3 is 16 amino acids.

Concerning this clone: Different DNA sequences within this sample yield the same CDR3. The V call is TRBV29-1, the J call TRBJ1-1; D is ambiguous. The V end was cut by 4 bases, the J end by 5 bases, with 14 bases between. From germline, CDR1 is SQVTM and CDR2 ANQGSEA. The CDR3 spans 13 residues. The CDR3 DNA is TGCAGCGTTGTAGTCAGGTCGTCGACTGAAGCTTTCTTT. This sequence encodes CSVVVRSSTEAFF.

The chain is built from TRBV28 and TRBJ1-2; no clear D gene. Per the germline V gene, CDR1 is MDHEN and CDR2 is SYDVKM. This CDR3 region has 13 residues. V lost 4 bases and J 5 bases, leaving 11 bases between the germline ends. The CDR3 DNA reads as TGTGCCAGCAGTTCCCAGGACTTGTATGGCTACACCTTC. Protein: CASSSQDLYGYTF.

This chain connects TRBV5-5 to TRBJ1-1, with D unclear. The CDR3 consists of 16 residues. Germline CDR1 reads SGHKS; CDR2 reads YYEKEE (reference sequence). The V end lost 4 bases, the J end lost 1 base, and 17 bases lay between the germline ends. The chain's CDR3 is CASSRLSQQENTEAFF. The DNA for the CDR3 is TGTGCCAGCAGCCGTCTTAGTCAGCAAGAGAACACTGAAGCTTTCTTT.

The chain joins TRBV30 to TRBJ2-3; D is possibly TRBD1 (6 bases). The germline V gene has CDR1 GTSNPN and CDR2 SVGIG (reference sequence). V was trimmed by 4 bases and J by 9 bases, leaving 14 bases between them. There are 12 residues in the CDR3. CDR3 residues: CAWKGGSGTQYF. CDR3 sequence (DNA): TGTGCCTGGAAAGGGGGATCAGGGACGCAGTATTTT.

V gene TRBV28 combines with J gene TRBJ1-3, with D hard to call. Germline CDR1 MDHEN, CDR2 SYDVKM. The ends were cut back, 6 bases at V and 0 bases at J, with 18 bases in the middle. The CDR3 is made up of 17 amino acids. The CDR3 bases are TGTGCCAGCAGCCCAACCGGACGGGAAAGCTCTGGAAACACCATATATTTT. Its protein product is CASSPTGRESSGNTIYF.

This clone has only a few counts. The rearrangement links TRBV18 to TRBJ2-7; TRBD1 might be the D (6 bases). The CDR3 covers 14 residues. Germline V gives CDR1 KGHSH, CDR2 LQKENI. Deletions cut 1 base from V and 7 bases from J, with 14 bases between. The CDR3 nucleotides read TGTGCCAGCTCACCACGGGGGCCCGATAAGGAGCAGTACTTC. It encodes CASSPRGPDKEQYF. Supplemented by reference TRBV18 and TRBJ2-7, the full variable domain reads NAGVMQNPRHLVRRRGQEARLRCSPMKGHSHVYWYRQLPEEGLKFMVYLQKENIIDESGMPKERFSAEFPKEGPSILRIQQVVRGDSAAYFCASSPRGPDKEQYFGPGTRLTVT.